This TCR beta chain derives from a study of T cells after yellow fever vaccination. The study's findings and limits: A faster peak, day 5 versus 15, was reached by the weaker secondary response. Post-booster reappearance was seen for most primary-vaccination clones (around 96% CD4, 80% to 90% CD8).

About this clonotype itself: Its antigen remains unknown.

TCRdb itself ran the 5' RACE reads through MiXCR, one entry per CDR3 protein. The sample holds more than 450,000 distinct CDR3 sequences, 20% to 25% seen once. Trimming cost V 2 bases and J 11 bases, with 7 bases left between them. Germline V gene sequence: CDR1 MNHEY, CDR2 SVGEGT. The CDR3 length is 12 residues. This TCR was recovered from a man younger than 35 who received the YFV17D yellow fever vaccine. The gene calls are TRBV6-2 or TRBV6-3 and TRBJ1-6; D not certain. The sequencing used PBMCs, collected approximately 22 days after the first yellow fever vaccination. In DNA form, the CDR3 reads TGTGCCAGCAGTTACGCAGAGACACCCCTCCACTTT. Amino acids: CASSYAETPLHF.